One and the same sample provided the 3 T cell receptor beta chains below, sequenced in a study of tumor-infiltrating lymphocytes in primary liver carcinoma. With a constant-region primer, TCR beta cDNA was made from approximately 520 ng of total RNA. Libraries covering TCR beta were generated through three nested multiplex PCR rounds (using a slightly modified ARM-PCR). Each of the first two PCR rounds ran roughly 9 cycles with TRBV1-TRBV30 forward and C-beta reverse primers. TCRdb re-called the multiplex PCR reads through MiXCR, storing one row per CDR3 protein. The table shows approximately 110,000 distinct CDR3 sequences, with around two thirds occurring only once. For each extraction, RNA and DNA were obtained together from approximately 20-30 mg of unsorted bulk tissue. Material: liver tumor tissue from sampling region 1. Subset indicated: tumor region T1, superior pole. All receptors come from a woman aged 55-69 years with primary liver carcinoma and hepatitis B virus infection.

On this clonotype itself: Without the conserved terminal phenylalanine or tryptophan, this CDR3 likely stems from a read error. The chain is built from TRBV11-2 and TRBJ2-1, with D tentatively TRBD2 (5 bases). The CDR3 runs to 17 residues. Trimming removed 5 bases at V and 4 bases at J, with 21 bases between. Looked up from germline, CDR1 is SGHAT and CDR2 is FQNNGV. The CDR3 coding sequence is TGTGCCAGCAGCCCCCCGGCTAGCCGGAGTGGGTACAATGAGCAGTTCCTC. This gives the protein CASSPPASRSGYNEQFL.

As concerns this clonotype: One end of the junction is discordant with germline, which a read error may explain. The chain is built from TRBV28 and TRBJ2-7; a weak D match, TRBD2 (5 bases). The V gene's germline CDR1 is MDHEN and CDR2 SYDVKM. The CDR3 is made up of 15 amino acids. Written as DNA, the CDR3 is TGTGACAGCGGCTTTTTGGGTACACCCAATTACGTGCAGTACTTC. Translated: CDSGFLGTPNYVQYF.

This clonotype was found many times. V is TRBV4-1 and J is TRBJ2-7; 11 nucleotides match TRBD1. From germline, CDR1 is MGHRA and CDR2 YSYEKL. The J segment lost 2 bases and the V segment lost 1 base, leaving 1 base of the junction unmatched. The CDR3 is 15 amino acids. CDR3 sequence: CASSQVDRGPYEQYF. CDR3 coding DNA: TGCGCCAGCAGCCAAGTGGACAGGGGGCCCTACGAGCAGTACTTC.